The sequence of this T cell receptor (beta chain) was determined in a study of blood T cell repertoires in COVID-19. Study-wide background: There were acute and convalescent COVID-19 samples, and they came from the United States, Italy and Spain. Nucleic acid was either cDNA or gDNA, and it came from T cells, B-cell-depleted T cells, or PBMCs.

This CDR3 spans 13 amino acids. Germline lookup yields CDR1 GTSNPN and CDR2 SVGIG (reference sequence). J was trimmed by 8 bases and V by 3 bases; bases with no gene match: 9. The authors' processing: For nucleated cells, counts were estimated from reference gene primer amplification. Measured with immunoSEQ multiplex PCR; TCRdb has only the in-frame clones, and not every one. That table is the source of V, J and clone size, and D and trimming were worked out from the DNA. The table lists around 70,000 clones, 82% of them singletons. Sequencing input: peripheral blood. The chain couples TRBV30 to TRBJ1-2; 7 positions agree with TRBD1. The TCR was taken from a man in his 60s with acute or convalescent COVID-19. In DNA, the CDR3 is TGTGCCTGGAGCAGAGGGACAGTGGGAGGCTACACCTTC. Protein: CAWSRGTVGGYTF.